This T cell receptor beta chain emerged from a study of early T cells in non-severe SARS-CoV-2 infection. For the study at large: The sequenced material was bulk RNA from unsorted whole blood, and its chains were unpaired. Study findings and constraints: The matching step, a VDJdb search, favored anti-spike CD8 responses and missed private and CD4 specificities.

The library protocol tagged individual cDNA molecules with unique molecular identifiers. TCRdb reprocessed the 5' RACE reads via MiXCR and lists one record per CDR3 protein. The data show tens of thousands of distinct CDR3 sequences, under 7.5% seen once. Germline V CDR1 and CDR2: SGHNT, YYREEE (reference sequence). This CDR3 contains 20 residues. V shed 2 bases and J shed 2 bases, with 29 bases lying between them. This clonotype was picked up many times. The antigen is unknown. The specimen sequenced was whole blood. The receptor was derived from an adult who was a healthcare worker with PCR-confirmed SARS-CoV-2 infection or an uninfected control (not recorded which). The rearrangement uses TRBV5-4 and TRBJ2-7; D uncertain. The CDR3 coding sequence is TGTGCCAGCAGCTTTGTTGCTTTTCGTACCGTCAGGACGAGCGCCTACGAGCAGTACTTC. Its translation: CASSFVAFRTVRTSAYEQYF.